The 20 T cell receptor beta chains in this list originate from one sample, sequenced in a study of blood T cell repertoires in COVID-19. TCRdb's copy holds only in-frame clones and misses some; the assay was immunoSEQ multiplex PCR. The table shows about 300,000 clones, with roughly 89% occurring only once. The sample comprised peripheral blood. The receptors here all came from a man aged 40-50 years with acute or convalescent COVID-19.

The chain combines TRBV5-1 with TRBJ2-2; D unclear. Germline V gene lookup returns CDR1 SGHRS and CDR2 YFSETQ. V was trimmed by 0 bases and J by 1 base, leaving 4 bases between them. The CDR3 totals 14 residues. The CDR3 DNA sequence: TGCGCCAGCAGCTTGGACGGGAACACCGGGGAGCTGTTTTTT. It encodes CASSLDGNTGELFF.

This chain uses TRBV11-3 with TRBJ2-7; D perhaps matches TRBD1 (5 bases). From germline, CDR1 is SGHNT and CDR2 YENEEA. V was cut by 5 bases and J by 1 base, with 9 bases left in between. CDR3 size: 13 residues. The CDR3 region is CASSRGGSYEQYF. Here the CDR3 DNA reads TGTGCCAGCAGCAGGGGTGGGTCCTACGAGCAGTACTTC.

This chain uses TRBV5-4 with TRBJ1-1; TRBD1 matches at 9 bases. The CDR3 has 16 amino acids. Trimming removed 4 bases from V and 1 base from J; junction bases left unmatched: 8. The germline V gene has CDR1 SGHNT and CDR2 YYREEE (reference sequence). The CDR3 DNA reads TGTGCCAGCAGCCCGGGGACAGGGAGTAGGAACACTGAAGCTTTCTTT. Amino acid sequence: CASSPGTGSRNTEAFF.

As to this clone: The sample contains more than one DNA sequence encoding this CDR3. The rearrangement links TRBV6-5 to TRBJ2-7; tentative D call: TRBD1 (5 bases). Germline V CDR1 and CDR2: MNHEY, SVGAGI. Between the trimmed V and J ends, which lost 5 bases and 3 bases, there was a span of 8 bases. The CDR3 has 12 residues. The CDR3 protein is CASSLQGYEQYF. CDR3 bases: TGTGCCAGCAGTCTCCAGGGCTACGAGCAGTACTTC.

The chain combines TRBV5-1 with TRBJ2-1; 10 nucleotides match TRBD1. The CDR3 covers 15 residues. Per germline, CDR1 SGHRS and CDR2 YFSETQ. Trimming took 6 bases from V and 8 from J; bases not matched to a gene: 11. The CDR3 loop reads CASNSGQGTWDEQFF. CDR3 coding DNA: TGCGCCAGCAACTCGGGACAGGGGACTTGGGATGAGCAGTTCTTC.

J is TRBJ1-1 and V is TRBV6-5, with 7 positions matching TRBD1. Germline CDR1 MNHEY, CDR2 SVGAGI. With 2 bases clipped from V and 8 bases from J, the junction kept 8 bases outside the gene matches. CDR3 length: 14 amino acids. In nucleotides, the CDR3 is TGTGCCAGCAGTTACAAAGGGGGCGATGGCGAAGCTTTCTTT. Amino acids: CASSYKGGDGEAFF.

This chain's CDR3 is CASSRSEGSSYNEQFF. In DNA form, the CDR3 reads TGCGCCAGCAGCCGGTCGGAGGGGAGCTCCTACAATGAGCAGTTCTTC. The chain has TRBV5-1 and TRBJ2-1; weak D call: TRBD2 (6 bases). CDR3 length: 16 amino acids. Trimming cost V 4 bases and J 0 bases, with 14 bases left between them. Germline V gene data show CDR1 as SGHRS and CDR2 as YFSETQ.

The chain has TRBV19 and TRBJ1-5; 8 nucleotides agree with TRBD1. The CDR3 has 15 amino acids. The V gene end was trimmed by 4 bases and the J gene end by 4 bases; junction bases not matched to a gene: 6. Germline V gives CDR1 LNHDA, CDR2 SQIVND (reference sequence). The CDR3 DNA reads as TGTGCCAGTAGTACCGGGACAGGTTGGAATCAGCCCCAGCATTTT. It encodes CASSTGTGWNQPQHF.

The J gene is TRBJ2-7, the V gene TRBV9, with 8 bases that match TRBD1. Per the germline V gene, CDR1 is SGDLS and CDR2 is YYNGEE. The V segment lost 3 bases and the J segment 2 bases; nucleotides outside the gene matches: 7. The CDR3 runs to 15 residues. CDR3 DNA: TGTGCCAGCAGCGCAACAGGGGGTCCCCCCTACGAGCAGTACTTC. This translates into CASSATGGPPYEQYF. The full variable domain, with the rest looked up from reference TRBV9 and TRBJ2-7, is DSGVTQTPKHLITATGQRVTLRCSPRSGDLSVYWYQQSLDQGLQFLIQYYNGEERAKGNILERFSAQQFPDLHSELNLSSLELGDSALYFCASSATGGPPYEQYFGPGTRLTVT.

This clone has a handful of counts. V and J are TRBV7-6 and TRBJ2-7, with TRBD2 identical over 10 bases. Germline V lookup: CDR1 SGHVS, CDR2 FNYEAQ. Unmatched junction bases numbered 6, after V lost 4 bases and J lost 3 bases. CDR3 size: 15 residues. The DNA for the CDR3 is TGTGCCAGCAGCTCCGATAGCGGGGGGTACTACGAGCAGTACTTC. It is translated as CASSSDSGGYYEQYF.

The CDR3 DNA reads as TGTGCCAGCAGTCAGGCCTCGGGAGGTTATGGCTACACCTTC. Its protein product is CASSQASGGYGYTF. This sequence joins TRBV6-6 and TRBJ1-2, with D hard to call. V lost 5 bases to trimming and J lost 5 bases, with 15 bases between them. CDR3 length equals 14 residues. Germline V gene lookup returns CDR1 MNHNY and CDR2 SVGAGI (reference sequence).

DNA for the CDR3: TGTGCCTGGAGCCCTGGGGGAGGGTCCTACAATGAGCAGTTCTTC. Translation gives CAWSPGGGSYNEQFF. The chain joins TRBV30 to TRBJ2-1, with 7 bases that match TRBD2. V shed 3 bases, J shed 1 base, and the junction held 6 bases outside the gene matches. This CDR3 spans 15 amino acids. Germline assignment: CDR1 GTSNPN and CDR2 SVGIG (reference sequence).

This sequence joins TRBV5-5 and TRBJ2-1; D ambiguous. Trimming removed 0 bases at V and 0 bases at J, with 13 bases between. This CDR3 has 17 amino acids. From germline, CDR1 is SGHKS and CDR2 YYEKEE (reference sequence). The CDR3 region is CASSLGPVVSSYNEQFF. DNA of the CDR3: TGTGCCAGCAGCTTGGGTCCAGTCGTAAGCTCCTACAATGAGCAGTTCTTC.

The chain couples TRBV11-2 to TRBJ2-2; 9 bases are shared with TRBD1. V lost 6 bases and J lost 1; bases outside the gene matches: 6. This CDR3 has 16 amino acids. Germline V CDR1 and CDR2: SGHAT, FQNNGV. The CDR3: CASRRWTGENTGELFF. The CDR3 DNA is TGTGCCAGCAGACGTTGGACAGGGGAGAACACCGGGGAGCTGTTTTTT.

A single count supports this clone. The chain couples TRBV4-2 to TRBJ1-6, with 9 bases matching TRBD1. Germline assignment: CDR1 LGHNA and CDR2 YNFKEQ. There are 15 residues in the CDR3. The V gene end was trimmed by 1 base and the J gene end by 10 bases; junction bases not matched to a gene: 5. The CDR3 DNA follows: TGTGCCAGCAGCCAAGTGGGGACAGGGCGATCACCCCTCCACTTT. It yields the protein CASSQVGTGRSPLHF.

This clone was detected once. This chain links TRBV27 with TRBJ1-4; D not certain. The germline V and J ends were trimmed by 5 bases and 3 bases, with 13 bases remaining between them. The CDR3 runs 15 residues. Germline values: CDR1 MNHEY, CDR2 SMNVEV (reference sequence). The CDR3 DNA sequence: TGTGCCAGCAGTGATTCCGGGTTGGCTAATGAAAAACTGTTTTTT. Translating it yields CASSDSGLANEKLFF. Combining the CDR3 with reference TRBV27 and TRBJ1-4 gives the whole variable domain EAQVTQNPRYLITVTGKKLTVTCSQNMNHEYMSWYRQDPGLGLRQIYYSMNVEVTDKGDVPEGYKVSRKEKRNFPLILESPSPNQTSLYFCASSDSGLANEKLFFGSGTQLSVL.

The chain uses TRBV4-2 and TRBJ2-7, with D tentatively TRBD1 (5 bases). The CDR3 is 15 amino acids. Between the trimmed V and J ends, which lost 0 bases and 6 bases, there was a span of 15 bases. Germline-derived CDR1 and CDR2 are LGHNA and YNFKEQ. The CDR3 loop is CASSQDVRGTREQYF. The CDR3, as DNA: TGTGCCAGCAGCCAAGATGTTAGGGGAACCCGCGAGCAGTACTTC.

This chain connects TRBV12-5 to TRBJ2-1, with D possibly TRBD2 on 5 matching bases. Trimming took 1 base from V and 4 from J, leaving 11 bases between them. Germline assignment: CDR1 LGHNT and CDR2 FRNRAP. This CDR3 is built from 15 residues. The CDR3 sequence is CASGLAPGKYNEQFF. CDR3 sequence (DNA): TGTGCTAGTGGTTTGGCCCCGGGAAAATACAATGAGCAGTTCTTC.

The chain links TRBV24-1 to TRBJ1-2, with a tentative D call TRBD1 (5 bases). The CDR3 contains 13 residues. Germline V lookup: CDR1 KGHDR, CDR2 SFDVKD. Trimming removed 6 bases from V and 0 bases from J, with 7 bases in between. The CDR3 nucleotides are TGTGCCACCAGTCGGGGGGCTAACTATGGCTACACCTTC. It encodes CATSRGANYGYTF.

The chain combines TRBV6-5 with TRBJ2-3; 9 positions match TRBD2. Germline V lookup: CDR1 MNHEY, CDR2 SVGAGI. Trimming cost V 4 bases and J 4 bases; bases outside gene matches: 9. The CDR3 loop spans 16 amino acids. CDR3 in amino acids: CASSSGTSSRADTQYF. The CDR3 region has the DNA TGTGCCAGCAGTTCCGGGACTAGCTCGAGGGCAGATACGCAGTATTTT.